These 17 T cell receptor beta chains were sequenced from one sample in a study of shared clonotypes between healthy human individuals. Clones were read by immunoSEQ multiplex PCR, and TCRdb kept only the in-frame ones, dropping some. The profile shows 900,000 to 1,200,000 clones, 78% of them singletons. The sequencing sample was made of memory CD4+ T cells from PBMCs. Subset specified: CD45RA-negative fraction. All receptors derive from a man in his late teens or twenties in good health. Some clones in this sample may be carry-over from other donors' samples.

The rearrangement joins TRBV28 to TRBJ1-5; 10 nucleotides line up with TRBD1. Germline CDR1 MDHEN, CDR2 SYDVKM. The CDR3 spans 15 residues. J gave up 5 bases and V 6 bases, and 7 bases lay outside the gene matches. CDR3 nucleotide sequence: TGTGCCAGCAGCCCTGGACAGGGGGTCTATCAGCCCCAGCATTTT. Translated: CASSPGQGVYQPQHF.

This clone was recorded only once. The chain has TRBV7-2 and TRBJ2-7; either TRBD1 or TRBD2 may fit D (5 bases each). Trimming left V 1 base short and J 4 bases short, with 14 bases between. This CDR3 region has 15 residues. The germline V gene encodes CDR1 SGHTA and CDR2 FQGNSA. This chain's CDR3 is CASSLGSGWGYEQYF. Written as DNA, the CDR3 is TGTGCCAGCAGCTTAGGGTCGGGTTGGGGGTACGAGCAGTACTTC.

This chain links TRBV28 with TRBJ2-2, with 7 bases matching TRBD1. Germline CDR1 reads MDHEN; CDR2 reads SYDVKM. This CDR3 has 15 residues. J lost 4 bases, V lost 7 bases, and 9 bases had no gene match. The CDR3 reads CASMARDRPTGELFF. CDR3 DNA sequence: TGTGCCAGCATGGCCCGGGACAGACCCACCGGGGAGCTGTTTTTT. The full variable domain, its missing parts supplied by reference TRBV28 and TRBJ2-2, is DVKVTQSSRYLVKRTGEKVFLECVQDMDHENMFWYRQDPGLGLRLIYFSYDVKMKEKGDIPEGYSVSREKKERFSLILESASTNQTSMYLCASMARDRPTGELFFGEGSRLTVL.

The chain couples TRBV2 to TRBJ2-7, with a possible D match to TRBD2 (6 bases). This CDR3 is 16 amino acids long. Germline V gene sequence: CDR1 SNHLY, CDR2 FYNNEI. V was cut by 2 bases and J by 4 bases, with 18 bases left in between. DNA for the CDR3: TGTGCCAGCAGTGAAAGGAGGGCGTCTGCCCTGTACGAGCAGTACTTC. Encoded protein: CASSERRASALYEQYF.

The chain joins TRBV27 to TRBJ1-1; D not certain. Looked up from germline, CDR1 is MNHEY and CDR2 is SMNVEV (reference sequence). The CDR3 runs to 13 residues. V was pared by 5 bases and J by 5 bases, with 12 bases between. CDR3 sequence reads: CASSPRGRTEAFF. The CDR3 region has the DNA TGTGCCAGCAGTCCCCGCGGAAGGACTGAAGCTTTCTTT.

The V gene is TRBV25-1, the J gene TRBJ2-1; 16 bases line up with TRBD2. This CDR3 contains 15 residues. The V gene end was trimmed by 4 bases and the J gene end by 9 bases; junction bases not matched to a gene: 3. CDR1 and CDR2 from the germline V gene are MGHDK and SYGVNS. The CDR3 nucleotides are TGTGCCAGCAGTGCGGGACTAGCGGGAGGGGTTGAGCAGTTCTTC. Translation: CASSAGLAGGVEQFF.

The rearrangement uses TRBV11-3 and TRBJ2-1; 9 nucleotides line up with TRBD1. Per germline, CDR1 SGHNT and CDR2 YENEEA. There are 15 residues in the CDR3. V shed 5 bases, J shed 8 bases, and the junction held 10 bases outside the gene matches. The CDR3 nucleotides read TGTGCCAGCAGCGGCCCGGGACAGGGAGGGTATGAGCAGTTCTTC. Translating gives CASSGPGQGGYEQFF.

V is TRBV18 and J is TRBJ1-2; D not certain. Looked up from germline, CDR1 is KGHSH and CDR2 is LQKENI. This CDR3 has 13 amino acids. Trimming left V 2 bases short and J 6 bases short, with 10 bases between. Written as DNA, the CDR3 is TGTGCCAGCTCACCAGAGACGGATCATGGCTACACCTTC. This translates into CASSPETDHGYTF.

The chain links TRBV5-1 to TRBJ2-3, with TRBD2 matching over 14 bases. This CDR3 is built from 15 residues. Germline assignment: CDR1 SGHRS and CDR2 YFSETQ. J gave up 6 bases and V 4 bases, and 4 bases lay outside the gene matches. The chain's CDR3 is CASSRLAGGPDTQYF. The CDR3, as DNA: TGCGCCAGCAGCCGACTAGCGGGAGGGCCTGATACGCAGTATTTT.

The V gene is TRBV11-2, the J gene TRBJ2-7; no reliable D call. This CDR3 comprises 12 residues. Trimming shortened V by 4 bases and J by 4 bases, and 8 bases separated the two germline ends. Germline V CDR1 and CDR2: SGHAT, FQNNGV. The CDR3 is CASSSYGYEQYF. DNA for the CDR3: TGTGCCAGCAGCTCATACGGTTACGAGCAGTACTTC.

On this clone: A far larger clone is just one base off, so this is likely a read error. The CDR3 DNA is TGCGCCAACAGCCAGGGACAGGGTGGCGAAAAACTGTTTTTT. Residues: CANSQGQGGEKLFF. The chain has TRBV4-3 and TRBJ1-4, with 9 bases fitting TRBD1. The CDR3 contains 14 residues. Germline values: CDR1 LGHNA, CDR2 YSLEER.

In this sample, this clone turned up a few times. The sample carries other DNA sequences with the same CDR3. This chain joins TRBV6-5 and TRBJ2-2; D gene unclear. The germline V and J ends were trimmed by 2 bases and 1 base, with 5 bases remaining between them. Germline CDR1 MNHEY, CDR2 SVGAGI. The length of the CDR3 is 14 residues. CDR3 nucleotide sequence: TGTGCCAGCAGTTACAGTAGGAACACCGGGGAGCTGTTTTTT. As protein: CASSYSRNTGELFF.

This chain uses TRBV5-5 with TRBJ2-7, with D unclear. The CDR3 runs to 15 residues. Germline CDR1 and CDR2: SGHKS and YYEKEE (reference sequence). V shed 0 bases and J shed 0 bases, with 10 bases lying between them. In DNA form, the CDR3 reads TGTGCCAGCAGCTTGGGCGTCACCGTCTCCTACGAGCAGTACTTC. It is translated as CASSLGVTVSYEQYF.

This chain connects TRBV19 to TRBJ1-5; 8 positions agree with TRBD1. CDR3 length: 18 residues. After removal of 5 bases from V and 2 bases from J, the junction contained 14 bases not matched to a gene. CDR1 is LNHDA, CDR2 SQIVND, per germline (reference sequence). In DNA, the CDR3 is TGTGCCAGTAGTGAGGACAGGGAGAGGGATTATGGCAATCAGCCCCAGCATTTT. Translated: CASSEDRERDYGNQPQHF.

The chain employs TRBV19 and TRBJ1-5; D unclear. This CDR3 spans 15 amino acids. CDR1 is LNHDA and CDR2 is SQIVND in the germline V gene (reference sequence). Trimming took 3 bases from V and 3 from J, leaving 12 bases between them. CDR3 amino acids: CASSIPRPSNQPQHF. The DNA of the CDR3 is TGTGCCAGTAGTATCCCCCGCCCCTCCAATCAGCCCCAGCATTTT.

The DNA for the CDR3 is TGCGCCAGCAGCTTGGTTGGGGTTGGAGATACGCAGTATTTT. Translated: CASSLVGVGDTQYF. The chain links TRBV5-1 to TRBJ2-3; D unresolved. The V gene lost 0 bases and the J gene lost 5 bases, with 10 bases spanning the gap. CDR3 length equals 14 residues. Germline CDR1 and CDR2: SGHRS and YFSETQ.

The V gene is TRBV2, the J gene TRBJ2-3; the match to TRBD2 covers 12 bases. CDR3 size: 17 residues. The germline CDR1 and CDR2 sequences are SNHLY and FYNNEI. V lost 2 bases and J lost 5; bases outside the gene matches: 8. CDR3 sequence: CASSETILAGGGDTQYF. Here the CDR3 DNA reads TGTGCCAGCAGTGAAACTATACTAGCGGGAGGCGGAGATACGCAGTATTTT.